This T cell receptor (beta chain) is drawn from a study of cytomegalovirus exposure and HLA in healthy donors. Findings of the study overall: A later analysis associated 15,000 or so TCR beta sequences with HLA alleles at a 0.05 false discovery rate.

The CDR3 consists of 15 residues. CDR1 SEHNR and CDR2 FQNEAQ come from the germline V gene (reference sequence). Trimming took off 7 bases at V and 0 bases at J, with 15 bases between the two ends. Concerning this clone: Its specificity is unknown.

With 60 Vbeta and 13 Jbeta primers, the PCR was carried out. TCRdb keeps only in-frame clones here, not all; method: immunoSEQ multiplex PCR. Of some 120,000 clones listed, roughly 80% are singletons. This chain joins TRBV7-9 and TRBJ1-1; possibly TRBD1 for D (5 bases). This clonotype originated in a woman aged 40 to 49 in good health and CMV-seronegative. The material sequenced was PBMCs. DNA of the CDR3: TGTGCCAGCACTCTGGTGGGGGGAATGAACACTGAAGCTTTCTTT. It is translated as CASTLVGGMNTEAFF.